The T cell receptor (beta chain) under discussion was sequenced for a study of control samples from healthy donors and cancer patients. This CDR3 region has 15 residues. CDR1 is LNHDA, CDR2 SQIVND, per germline (reference sequence). V lost 3 bases and J lost 7, with 16 bases in between. Measured with immunoSEQ multiplex PCR; TCRdb has only the in-frame clones, and not every one. Counted here are about 160,000 clones, approximately 90% occurring once; the ten biggest clones make up around 12%. The sequence derives from a man aged 25-40 years in good health. What was sequenced was blood. The gene calls are TRBV19 and TRBJ1-5, with D possibly matching TRBD1 (5 bases). The CDR3 region is CASSIELGGGQPQHF. The DNA for the CDR3 is TGTGCCAGTAGTATCGAGTTGGGGGGAGGACAGCCCCAGCATTTT.